This is a list of T cell receptor beta chains from one sample in a study of cytomegalovirus exposure and HLA in healthy donors. Sequenced by immunoSEQ multiplex PCR; TCRdb stores in-frame clones only, minus some. This sample has around 140,000 clones, with about 10% found just once. The sample consisted of PBMCs. Every receptor here comes from a woman aged 40 to 50 in good health and CMV-seropositive. Both conserved end residues are part of each CDR3. D genes are given only for firm matches. Size tells how often a clone was seen (once, few, many) or the class of an expanded clone, and some rows leave it out.

>NA|NA|14|TRBV5-1|TRBJ1-1
TGCGCCAGCAGCTTAGGAGGGGCGAACACTGAAGCTTTCTTT
CASSLGGANTEAFF
>NA|NA|15|TRBV6-5|TRBJ1-2
TGTGCCAGCAGTTCCGGGGTCCTTCCCGGCTATGGCTACACCTTC
CASSSGVLPGYGYTF
>few|TRBD1|16|TRBV5-1|TRBJ1-2
TGCGCCAGCAGCCTGGACCCCGGGACAGGAGCCTATGGCTACACCTTC
CASSLDPGTGAYGYTF
>few|NA|15|TRBV1|TRBJ1-5
TGCACCAGCAGCGGGACAGGGTTTAGCAATCAGCCCCAGCATTTT
CTSSGTGFSNQPQHF
>few|TRBD1|14|TRBV5-6|TRBJ1-1
TGTGCCAGCAGCTGGGACAGGGCGGGCACTGAAGCTTTCTTT
CASSWDRAGTEAFF
>few|TRBD1|16|TRBV5-8|TRBJ1-6
TGTGCCAGCAGCTCAGGCACGGGACAGGGCTATTCACCCCTCCACTTT
CASSSGTGQGYSPLHF
>few|TRBD2|17|TRBV10-3|TRBJ2-1
TGTGCCATCAGCCCAGGCTCCCCTAGCGGGGGGCGCGATGAGCAGTTCTTC
CAISPGSPSGGRDEQFF
>few|TRBD1|14|TRBV19|TRBJ1-2
TGTGCCAGTAGTACGGACAGGGGGAACTATGGCTACACCTTC
CASSTDRGNYGYTF
>few|NA|11|TRBV29-1|TRBJ1-2
TGCAGCGTTGGGCAGGGTGGCGGCTACACCTTC
CSVGQGGGYTF
>few|NA|14|TRBV4-2|TRBJ2-2
TGTGCCGGCAGCCAAGATAGAAGCGTCGGGGAGCTGTTTTTT
CAGSQDRSVGELFF
>NA|TRBD2|16|TRBV6-5|TRBJ2-7
TGTGCCAGCAGTTACTCGAGTAGCGGGGGGACCTACGAGCAGTACTTC
CASSYSSSGGTYEQYF
>NA|TRBD2|14|TRBV25-1|TRBJ2-7
TGTGCCAGCACCACGGGGGGGGGATCGGGAGAGCAGTACTTC
CASTTGGGSGEQYF
>few|TRBD1|17|TRBV19|TRBJ1-6
TGTGCCAGTAGTATACTGGTGGGACAGGGGAAACAATCACCCCTCCACTTT
CASSILVGQGKQSPLHF
>few|NA|12|TRBV29-1|TRBJ2-2
TGCAGCGTTTGGCTGCACACCGGGGAGCTGTTTTTT
CSVWLHTGELFF
>NA|NA|16|TRBV7-2|TRBJ2-5
TGTGCCAGCAGCTTACAATTGGCGGAGGGACAAGAGACCCAGTACTTC
CASSLQLAEGQETQYF
>NA|NA|14|TRBV10-3|TRBJ1-5
TGTGCCAAGTCGCTGTGGGGAGGCAATCAGCCCCAGCATTTT
CAKSLWGGNQPQHF
>NA|TRBD1|13|TRBV5-4|TRBJ2-5
TGTGCCAGCCGGACGGACAGGGGAGGGACCCAGTACTTC
CASRTDRGGTQYF
>NA|TRBD1|15|TRBV6-1|TRBJ1-6
TGTGCCAGCAGTGAGGGACAGGTCCCTAATTCACCCCTCCACTTT
CASSEGQVPNSPLHF
>NA|NA|13|TRBV5-4|TRBJ2-2
TGTGCCAGCAGCTTCAGGAACACCGGGGAGCTGTTTTTT
CASSFRNTGELFF
>few|NA|14|TRBV27|TRBJ1-1
TGTGCCAGCAGTTTATGGGCGGGAGGCACTGAAGCTTTCTTT
CASSLWAGGTEAFF
>few|NA|16|TRBV5-1|TRBJ2-2
TGCGCCAGCAGCTTGGTAGGCGGGTTGGACACCGGGGAGCTGTTTTTT
CASSLVGGLDTGELFF
>few|NA|14|TRBV27|TRBJ2-2
TGTGCCAGCAGTTTAATCAGGAACACCGGGGAGCTGTTTTTT
CASSLIRNTGELFF
>NA|NA|15|TRBV7-9|TRBJ2-3
TGTGCCAGCAGCCCTATCCAGGGTAGCACAGATACGCAGTATTTT
CASSPIQGSTDTQYF
>NA|NA|16|TRBV5-4|TRBJ2-5
TGTGCCAGCAGGCGGGGCGGGGGCGCCGGGGGAGAGACCCAGTACTTC
CASRRGGGAGGETQYF
>few|TRBD1|14|TRBV18|TRBJ2-3
TGTGCCAGCTCATGGACAGGGGACACAGATACGCAGTATTTT
CASSWTGDTDTQYF
>few|NA|13|TRBV7-8|TRBJ1-1
TGTGCCAGCAGCTTCTCCGTGAACACTGAAGCTTTCTTT
CASSFSVNTEAFF